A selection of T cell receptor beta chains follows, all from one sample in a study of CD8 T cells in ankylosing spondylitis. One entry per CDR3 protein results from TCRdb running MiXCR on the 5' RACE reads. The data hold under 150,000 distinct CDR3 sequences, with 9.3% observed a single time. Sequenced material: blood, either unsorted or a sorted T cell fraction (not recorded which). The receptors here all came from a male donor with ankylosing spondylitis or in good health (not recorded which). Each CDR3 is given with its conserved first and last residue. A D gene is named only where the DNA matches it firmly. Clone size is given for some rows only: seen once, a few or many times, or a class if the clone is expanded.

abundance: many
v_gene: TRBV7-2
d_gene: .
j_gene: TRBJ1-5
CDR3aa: CASSISGGNQPQHF
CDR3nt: TGTGCCAGCAGCATAAGTGGGGGCAATCAGCCCCAGCATTTT

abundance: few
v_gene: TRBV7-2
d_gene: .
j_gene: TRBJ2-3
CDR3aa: CASSPTLWSTDTQYF
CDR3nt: TGTGCCAGCAGCCCCACCCTGTGGAGTACAGATACGCAGTATTTT

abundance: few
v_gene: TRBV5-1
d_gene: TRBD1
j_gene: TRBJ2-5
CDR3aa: CASRRGTGSQETQYF
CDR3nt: TGCGCCAGCAGGCGCGGGACAGGGTCCCAAGAGACCCAGTACTTC

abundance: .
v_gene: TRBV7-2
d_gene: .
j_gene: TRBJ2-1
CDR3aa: CASSLSGRTSSYNEQFF
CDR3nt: TGTGCCAGCAGCTTATCGGGACGAACCAGCTCCTACAATGAGCAGTTCTTC

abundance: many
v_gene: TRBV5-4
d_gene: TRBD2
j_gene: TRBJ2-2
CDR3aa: CASSLTLTSGAAGELFF
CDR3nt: TGTGCCAGCAGCTTGACCCTGACTAGCGGTGCCGCCGGGGAGCTGTTTTTT

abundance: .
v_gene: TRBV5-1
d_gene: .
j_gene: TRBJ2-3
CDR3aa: CASSWSVGSNTQYF
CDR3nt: TGCGCCAGCAGCTGGTCCGTGGGCAGCAATACGCAGTATTTT

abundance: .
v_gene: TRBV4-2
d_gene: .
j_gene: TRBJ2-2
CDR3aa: CASSLGFSGELFF
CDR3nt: TGTGCCAGCAGCCTGGGTTTTAGCGGGGAGCTGTTTTTT

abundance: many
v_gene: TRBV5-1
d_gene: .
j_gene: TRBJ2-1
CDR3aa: CASSLGGEYNEQFF
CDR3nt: TGTGCCAGCAGTTTAGGTGGCGAGTACAATGAGCAGTTCTTC

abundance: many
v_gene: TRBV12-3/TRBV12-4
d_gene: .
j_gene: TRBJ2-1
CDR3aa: CASSLRVAKSPYNEQFF
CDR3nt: TGTGCCAGCAGTTTGAGGGTGGCGAAAAGTCCCTACAATGAGCAGTTCTTC

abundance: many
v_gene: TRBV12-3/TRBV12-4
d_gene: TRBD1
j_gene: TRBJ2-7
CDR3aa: CASRRTGNSYEQYF
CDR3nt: TGTGCCAGCAGGAGGACAGGGAATTCCTACGAGCAGTACTTC

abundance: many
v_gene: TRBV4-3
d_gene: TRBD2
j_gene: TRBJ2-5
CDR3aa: CASSRTYRLAGDQETQYF
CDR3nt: TGCGCCAGCAGCCGCACCTACAGACTAGCGGGAGACCAAGAGACCCAGTACTTC

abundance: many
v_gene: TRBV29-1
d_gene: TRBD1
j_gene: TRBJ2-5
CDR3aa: CSVARDSQETQYF
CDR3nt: TGCAGCGTTGCCCGGGACAGCCAAGAGACCCAGTACTTC

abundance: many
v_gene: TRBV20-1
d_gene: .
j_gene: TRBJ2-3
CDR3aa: CSARPQGFTDTQYF
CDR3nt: TGCAGTGCTAGACCCCAGGGATTCACAGATACGCAGTATTTT

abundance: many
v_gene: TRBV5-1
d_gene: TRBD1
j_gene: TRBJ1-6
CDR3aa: CASTQDRVGNSPLHF
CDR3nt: TGCGCCAGCACCCAGGACAGGGTTGGCAATTCACCCCTCCACTTT

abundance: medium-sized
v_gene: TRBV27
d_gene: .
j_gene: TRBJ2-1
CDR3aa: CASSSQVVAGHEQFF
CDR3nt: TGTGCCAGCAGTTCACAGGTGGTTGCGGGACATGAGCAGTTCTTC

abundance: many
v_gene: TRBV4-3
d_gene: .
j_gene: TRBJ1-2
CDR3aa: CASSQDLASYGYTF
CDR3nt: TGCGCCAGCAGCCAAGATCTTGCGAGCTATGGCTACACCTTC

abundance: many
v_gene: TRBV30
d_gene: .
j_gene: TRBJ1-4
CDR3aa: CAWGLMATNEKLFF
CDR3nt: TGTGCCTGGGGCCTGATGGCAACTAATGAAAAACTGTTTTTT

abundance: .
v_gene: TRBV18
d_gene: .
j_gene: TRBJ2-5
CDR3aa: CASSVGVEETQYF
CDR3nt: TGTGCCAGCTCAGTGGGGGTCGAAGAGACCCAGTACTTC